This note documents a single TCR beta chain sequence. Its antigen is unknown. A read error is likely, as this CDR3 ends without the conserved phenylalanine or tryptophan. The entry originates in a study of T cells in Graves' hyperthyroidism and ophthalmopathy. Study-wide results and caveats: A model of 13 V-J pairs discriminated ophthalmopathy from stable hyperthyroidism. Most thyroid clonotypes that were expanded above 0.001 also turned up in blood.

Subjects aged 18 to 65 presented with newly diagnosed hyperthyroidism of less than 2 months' duration. Uncontrolled infection, other autoimmune disease, pregnancy or lactation led to exclusion. From germline, CDR1 is DFQATT and CDR2 SNEGSKA (reference sequence). Trimming cost V 3 bases and J 3 bases; bases outside gene matches: 3. This CDR3 has 14 amino acids. RNA transcripts served as the template for amplifying TCR beta CDR3 regions. HTBI primers were employed in a first-round RT-PCR of the TCR CDR3. TCRdb redid the calling of the multiplex PCR reads with MiXCR, one entry per CDR3 protein. The sample carries tens of thousands of distinct CDR3 sequences, around 48% recorded once.

The sequenced material came from peripheral blood or thyroid tissue (not recorded which). The receptor's source is a woman in her forties or fifties with Graves' hyperthyroidism. V is TRBV20-1 and J is TRBJ2-5; 11 nucleotides match TRBD2. This chain's CDR3 is CSASGLAGKETQYY. CDR3 bases: TGCAGTGCTAGTGGACTAGCGGGCAAAGAGACCCAGTACTAC.